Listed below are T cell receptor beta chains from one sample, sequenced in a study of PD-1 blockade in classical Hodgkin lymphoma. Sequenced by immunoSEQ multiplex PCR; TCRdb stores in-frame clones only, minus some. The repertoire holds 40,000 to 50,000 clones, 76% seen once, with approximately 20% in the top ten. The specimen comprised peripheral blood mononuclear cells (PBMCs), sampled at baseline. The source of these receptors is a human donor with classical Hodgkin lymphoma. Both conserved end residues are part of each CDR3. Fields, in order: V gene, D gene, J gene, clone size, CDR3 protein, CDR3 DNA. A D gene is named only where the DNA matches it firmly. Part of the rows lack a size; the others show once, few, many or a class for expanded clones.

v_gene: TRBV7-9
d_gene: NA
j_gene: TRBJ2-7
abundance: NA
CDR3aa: CASNSQGPYEQYF
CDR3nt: TGTGCCAGCAACTCGCAGGGCCCCTACGAGCAGTACTTC

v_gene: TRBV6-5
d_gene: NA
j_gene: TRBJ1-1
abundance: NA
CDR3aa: CASSYSGSFVTEAFF
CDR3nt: TGTGCCAGCAGTTACTCTGGGTCTTTTGTCACTGAAGCTTTCTTT

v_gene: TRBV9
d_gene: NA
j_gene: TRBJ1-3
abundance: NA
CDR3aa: CASSVALAGSGNTIYF
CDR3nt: TGTGCCAGCAGCGTAGCCCTAGCAGGTTCTGGAAACACCATATATTTT

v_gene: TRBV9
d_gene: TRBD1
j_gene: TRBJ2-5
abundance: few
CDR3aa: CASSLDRGGTQYF
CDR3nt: TGTGCCAGCAGCCTAGACAGGGGTGGGACCCAGTACTTC

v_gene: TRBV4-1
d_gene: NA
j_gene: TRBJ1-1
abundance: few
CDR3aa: CASSHFGQNTEAFF
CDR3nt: TGCGCCAGCAGCCATTTCGGACAGAACACTGAAGCTTTCTTT

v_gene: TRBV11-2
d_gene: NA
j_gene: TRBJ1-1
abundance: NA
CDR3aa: CASSLAGTEAFF
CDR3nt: TGTGCCAGCAGCTTAGCTGGCACTGAAGCTTTCTTT

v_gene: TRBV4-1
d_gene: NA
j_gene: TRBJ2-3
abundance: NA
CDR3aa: CASSSRGLAAADTQYF
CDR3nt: TGCGCCAGCAGCAGTCGTGGGCTAGCCGCCGCGGATACGCAGTATTTT

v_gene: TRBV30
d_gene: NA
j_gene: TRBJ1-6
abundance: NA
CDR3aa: CAWSGTRPGSPLHF
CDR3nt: TGTGCCTGGAGCGGGACCCGACCGGGTTCACCCCTCCACTTT

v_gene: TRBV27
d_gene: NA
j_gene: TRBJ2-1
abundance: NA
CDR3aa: CASSLYNEQFF
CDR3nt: TGTGCCAGCAGTCTGTACAATGAGCAGTTCTTC

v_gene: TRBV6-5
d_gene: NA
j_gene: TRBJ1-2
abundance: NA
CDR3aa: CASSYGLRGYGYTF
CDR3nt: TGTGCCAGCAGTTACGGGCTTAGGGGCTATGGCTACACCTTC

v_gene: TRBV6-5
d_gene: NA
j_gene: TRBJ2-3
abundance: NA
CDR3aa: CASRAGLGTDTQYF
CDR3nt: TGTGCCAGCCGGGCAGGGTTGGGCACAGATACGCAGTATTTT

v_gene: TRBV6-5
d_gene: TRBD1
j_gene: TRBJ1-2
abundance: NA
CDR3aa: CASRPGGDYGYTF
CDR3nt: TGTGCCAGCAGACCAGGGGGCGACTATGGCTACACCTTC

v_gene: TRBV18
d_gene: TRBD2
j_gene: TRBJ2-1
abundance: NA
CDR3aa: CASSPGTSEQFF
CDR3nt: TGTGCCAGCTCTCCTGGGACTAGCGAGCAGTTCTTC

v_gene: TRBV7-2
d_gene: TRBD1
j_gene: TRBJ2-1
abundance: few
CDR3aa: CASVPGQGGHEQFF
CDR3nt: TGTGCCAGCGTTCCCGGACAGGGGGGCCATGAGCAGTTCTTC

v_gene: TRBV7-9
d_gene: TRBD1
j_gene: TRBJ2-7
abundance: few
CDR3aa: CASSFGTGGSYEQYF
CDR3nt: TGTGCCAGCAGCTTCGGGACAGGGGGCTCCTACGAGCAGTACTTC

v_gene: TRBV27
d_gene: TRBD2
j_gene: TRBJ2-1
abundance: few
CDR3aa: CASSLSGSPYNEQFF
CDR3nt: TGTGCCAGCAGTTTAAGCGGGAGCCCCTACAATGAGCAGTTCTTC

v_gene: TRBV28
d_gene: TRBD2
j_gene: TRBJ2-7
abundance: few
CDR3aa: CATLADPYEQYF
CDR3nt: TGTGCCACCCTAGCGGACCCCTACGAGCAGTACTTC

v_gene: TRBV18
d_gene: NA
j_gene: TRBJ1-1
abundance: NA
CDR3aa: CASSPTHTEAFF
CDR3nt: TGTGCCAGCTCACCCACACACACTGAAGCTTTCTTT

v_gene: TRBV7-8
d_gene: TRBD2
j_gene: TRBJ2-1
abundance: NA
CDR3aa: CASSSRESGGNNEQFF
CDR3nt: TGTGCCAGCAGCTCCAGGGAGAGCGGGGGAAACAATGAGCAGTTCTTC

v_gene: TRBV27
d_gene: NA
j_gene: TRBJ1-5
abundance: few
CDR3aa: CASSLRGGGNQPQHF
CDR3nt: TGTGCCAGCAGTCTCAGAGGGGGGGGGAATCAGCCCCAGCATTTT

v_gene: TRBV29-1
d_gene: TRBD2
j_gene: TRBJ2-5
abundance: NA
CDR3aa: CSVESSGSLETQYF
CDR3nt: TGCAGCGTTGAGAGTAGCGGGAGTTTGGAGACCCAGTACTTC

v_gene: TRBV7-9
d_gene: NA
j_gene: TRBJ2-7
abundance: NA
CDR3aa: CASSSKQAVSSYEQYF
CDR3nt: TGTGCCAGCAGCTCCAAACAAGCGGTGAGCTCCTACGAGCAGTACTTC

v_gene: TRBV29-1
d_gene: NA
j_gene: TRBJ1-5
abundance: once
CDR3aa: CSVDTGAGNQPQHF
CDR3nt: TGCAGCGTTGACACGGGGGCAGGGAATCAGCCCCAGCATTTT

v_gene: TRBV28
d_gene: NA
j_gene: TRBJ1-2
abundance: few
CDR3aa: CASSLIGGGYGYTF
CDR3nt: TGTGCCAGCAGTTTAATCGGGGGGGGCTATGGCTACACCTTC

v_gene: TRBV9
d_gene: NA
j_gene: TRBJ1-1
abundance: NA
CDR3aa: CASSAAPGALEAFF
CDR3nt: TGTGCCAGCAGCGCAGCCCCGGGGGCCCTTGAAGCTTTCTTT

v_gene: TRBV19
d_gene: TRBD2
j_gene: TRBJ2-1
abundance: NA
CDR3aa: CASSIGTSGSSYNEQFF
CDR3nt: TGTGCCAGTAGTATAGGGACTAGCGGGAGCTCCTACAATGAGCAGTTCTTC

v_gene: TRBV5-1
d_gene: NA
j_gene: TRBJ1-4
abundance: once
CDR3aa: CASSQSQEGEKLFF
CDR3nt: TGCGCCAGCAGCCAAAGCCAGGAAGGGGAAAAACTGTTTTTT

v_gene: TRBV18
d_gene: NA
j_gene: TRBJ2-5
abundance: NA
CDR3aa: CASSPTRRVAQETQYF
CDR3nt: TGTGCCAGCTCACCAACCCGCAGGGTGGCTCAAGAGACCCAGTACTTC

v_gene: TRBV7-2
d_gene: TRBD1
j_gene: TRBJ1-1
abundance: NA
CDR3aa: CASSLRQGAVSNTEAFF
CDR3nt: TGTGCCAGCAGCTTACGGCAGGGGGCGGTCTCCAACACTGAAGCTTTCTTT

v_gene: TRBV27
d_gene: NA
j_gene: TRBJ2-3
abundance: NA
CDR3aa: CASSLMSGSTDTQYF
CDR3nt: TGTGCCAGCAGTTTAATGTCCGGGAGCACAGATACGCAGTATTTT

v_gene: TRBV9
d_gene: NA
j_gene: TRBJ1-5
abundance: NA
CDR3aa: CASSVTTGGNQPQHF
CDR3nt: TGTGCCAGCAGCGTTACGACCGGGGGCAATCAGCCCCAGCATTTT

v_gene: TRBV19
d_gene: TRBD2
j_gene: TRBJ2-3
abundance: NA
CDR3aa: CASSMRLATFTDTQYF
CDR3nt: TGTGCCAGTAGTATGCGACTAGCGACATTCACAGATACGCAGTATTTT

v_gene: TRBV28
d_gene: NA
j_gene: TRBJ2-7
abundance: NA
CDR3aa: CASTLGRDPVQEQYF
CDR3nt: TGTGCCAGCACTTTGGGGCGGGACCCGGTTCAGGAGCAGTACTTC

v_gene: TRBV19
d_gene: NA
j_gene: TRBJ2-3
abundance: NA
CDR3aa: CASNAGRLTDTQYF
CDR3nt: TGTGCCAGTAACGCGGGCCGACTCACAGATACGCAGTATTTT

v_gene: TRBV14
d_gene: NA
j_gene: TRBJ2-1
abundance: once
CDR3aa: CASSQPGFVTGDHNEQFF
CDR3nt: TGTGCCAGCAGCCAACCTGGTTTTGTAACGGGCGATCACAATGAGCAGTTCTTC

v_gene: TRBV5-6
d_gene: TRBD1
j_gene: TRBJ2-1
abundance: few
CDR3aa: CASSFRDRGIYNEQFF
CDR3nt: TGTGCCAGCAGCTTCCGGGACAGGGGAATCTACAATGAGCAGTTCTTC

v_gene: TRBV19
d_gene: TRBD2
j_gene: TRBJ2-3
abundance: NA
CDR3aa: CASRTRPAATDTQYF
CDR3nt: TGTGCCAGCCGGACTAGACCGGCCGCCACAGATACGCAGTATTTT

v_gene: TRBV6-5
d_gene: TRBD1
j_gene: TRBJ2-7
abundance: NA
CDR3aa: CATRLGQGQYEQYF
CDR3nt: TGTGCCACCCGACTCGGACAGGGGCAATACGAGCAGTACTTC

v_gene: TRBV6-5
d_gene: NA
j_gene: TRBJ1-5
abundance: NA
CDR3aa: CASSDSGGNQPQHF
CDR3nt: TGTGCCAGCAGTGACTCCGGGGGCAATCAGCCCCAGCATTTT

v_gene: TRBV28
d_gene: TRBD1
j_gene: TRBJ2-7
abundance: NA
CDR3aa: CASSSGQAGEQYF
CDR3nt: TGTGCCAGCAGTTCTGGACAGGCCGGCGAGCAGTACTTC

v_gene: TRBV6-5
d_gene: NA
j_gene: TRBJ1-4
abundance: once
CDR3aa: CASRPILTQNEKLFF
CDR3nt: TGTGCCAGCAGACCGATATTGACACAAAATGAAAAACTGTTTTTT

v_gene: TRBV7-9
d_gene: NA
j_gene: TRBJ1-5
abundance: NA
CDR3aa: CASSPERGPQHF
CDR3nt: TGTGCCAGCAGCCCGGAGCGGGGGCCCCAGCATTTT

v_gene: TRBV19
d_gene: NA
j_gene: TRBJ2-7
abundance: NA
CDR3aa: CASSISGSETYEQYF
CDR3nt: TGTGCCAGTAGTATATCCGGGTCGGAGACCTACGAGCAGTACTTC

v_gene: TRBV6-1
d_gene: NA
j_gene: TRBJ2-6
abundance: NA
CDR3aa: CALRSGANVLTF
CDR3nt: TGTGCCCTCAGATCTGGGGCCAACGTCCTGACTTTC

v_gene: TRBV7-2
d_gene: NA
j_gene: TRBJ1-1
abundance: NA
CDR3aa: CASSLAPTPNTEAFF
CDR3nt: TGTGCCAGCAGCTTAGCACCTACACCGAACACTGAAGCTTTCTTT

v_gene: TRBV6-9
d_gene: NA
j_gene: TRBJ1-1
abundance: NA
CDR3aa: CASGTGAEAFF
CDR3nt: TGTGCCAGCGGGACCGGGGCTGAAGCTTTCTTT

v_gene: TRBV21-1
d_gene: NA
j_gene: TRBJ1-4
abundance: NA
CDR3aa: CASTNEKLFF
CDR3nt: TGTGCCAGCACGAACGAAAAACTGTTTTTT

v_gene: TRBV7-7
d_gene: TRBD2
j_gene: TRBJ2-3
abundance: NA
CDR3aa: CASSLGLAGGDTQYF
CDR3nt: TGTGCTAGCAGCTTAGGACTAGCGGGCGGCGATACGCAGTATTTT

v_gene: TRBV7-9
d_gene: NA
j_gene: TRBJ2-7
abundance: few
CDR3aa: CASSLAWQEMGLYF
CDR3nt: TGTGCCAGCAGCTTAGCTTGGCAGGAAATGGGGTTGTACTTC

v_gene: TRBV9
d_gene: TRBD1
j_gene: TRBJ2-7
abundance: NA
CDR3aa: CASSVAGTGNYEQYF
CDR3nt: TGTGCCAGCAGCGTAGCCGGGACAGGTAACTACGAGCAGTACTTC